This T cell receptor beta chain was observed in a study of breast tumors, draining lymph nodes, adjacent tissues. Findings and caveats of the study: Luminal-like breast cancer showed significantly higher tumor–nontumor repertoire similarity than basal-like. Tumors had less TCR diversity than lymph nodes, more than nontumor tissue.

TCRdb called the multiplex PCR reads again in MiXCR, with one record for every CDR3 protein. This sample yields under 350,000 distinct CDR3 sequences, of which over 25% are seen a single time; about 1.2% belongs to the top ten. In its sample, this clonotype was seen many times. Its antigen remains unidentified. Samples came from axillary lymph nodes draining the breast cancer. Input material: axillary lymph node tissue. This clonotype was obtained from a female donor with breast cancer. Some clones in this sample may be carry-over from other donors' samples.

The CDR3 sequence: CAITTSYGNEQFF. CDR3 bases: TGTGCCATCACGACTAGCTATGGGAATGAGCAGTTCTTC. J is TRBJ2-1 and V is TRBV10-3; 7 nucleotides align to TRBD2. The CDR3 spans 13 residues. With V trimmed by 7 bases and J by 7 bases, 7 bases remained unmatched. Germline CDR1 ENHRY, CDR2 SYGVKD.